The source of this T cell receptor (beta chain) is a study of cytomegalovirus exposure and HLA in healthy donors. Regarding the study as a whole: The majority of TCR sequences were rare, yet some public TCRs appeared in many donors. Immune exposure data for these donors was limited to CMV serostatus. An assumption of roughly uniform sequencing depth across donors underlay the presence/absence analyses.

The PCR was carried out with 60 Vbeta primers and 13 Jbeta primers. The table came from immunoSEQ multiplex PCR; TCRdb's copy has only in-frame clones and leaves some out. The table lists under 200,000 clones, 60% to 80% of them singletons. This clone was picked up one time. The antigen remains unidentified. Germline V gene data show CDR1 as MNHEY and CDR2 as SVGAGI. The V gene lost 6 bases and the J gene lost 5 bases, with 16 bases spanning the gap. The length of the CDR3 is 14 residues. This chain connects TRBV6-5 to TRBJ1-1; D is possibly TRBD1 (6 bases). The clonotype comes from a man aged 45-65 years in good health and CMV-seropositive. The sequenced sample consisted of PBMCs. In DNA, the CDR3 is TGTGCCAGCAGCACGTCCAGGGGCGGTACTGAAGCTTTCTTT. Translation: CASSTSRGGTEAFF.